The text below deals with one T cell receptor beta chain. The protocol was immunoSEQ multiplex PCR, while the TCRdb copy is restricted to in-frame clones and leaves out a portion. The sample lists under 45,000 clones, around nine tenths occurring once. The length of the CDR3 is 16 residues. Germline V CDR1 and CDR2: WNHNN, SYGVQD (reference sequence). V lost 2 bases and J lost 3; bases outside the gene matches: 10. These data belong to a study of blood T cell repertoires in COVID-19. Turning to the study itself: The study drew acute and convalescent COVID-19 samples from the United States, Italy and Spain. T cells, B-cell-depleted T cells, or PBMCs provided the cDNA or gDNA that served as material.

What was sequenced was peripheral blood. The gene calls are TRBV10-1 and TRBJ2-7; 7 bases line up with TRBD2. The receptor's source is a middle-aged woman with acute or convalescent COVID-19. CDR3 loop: CASSEGSSSGGYEQYF. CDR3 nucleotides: TGCGCCAGCAGTGAGGGGTCGTCTAGCGGAGGCTACGAGCAGTACTTC.